One and the same sample provided the 22 T cell receptor beta chains below, sequenced in a study of shared clonotypes between healthy human individuals. Assay: immunoSEQ multiplex PCR; the TCRdb copy retains only in-frame clones and omits some. The data contain about 320,000 clones, 87% of them seen just once; the ten biggest clones take up roughly 15%. Material for sequencing was memory CD8+ T cells sorted from blood. Regarding subset: CD45RO+ cells pooled with CCR7-negative TemRA cells. The receptors shown here come from a young man in good health.

The J gene is TRBJ1-5, the V gene TRBV7-8; unclear D gene. Germline CDR1 reads SGHVS; CDR2 reads FQNEAQ. The CDR3 runs 13 residues. V lost 1 base to trimming and J lost 6 bases, with 7 bases between them. The CDR3 DNA sequence: TGTGCCAGCAGCTTAGAGTTTAGTCAGCCCCAGCATTTT. Protein: CASSLEFSQPQHF.

The rearrangement links TRBV28 to TRBJ2-7; tentative D call: TRBD1 (7 bases). With 9 bases removed from V and 4 bases from J, the gap between germline ends came to 31 bases. Germline CDR1 MDHEN, CDR2 SYDVKM. The CDR3 contains 18 residues. The CDR3 sequence: CASSAGQHHIYLWYEQYF. The CDR3 nucleotides are TGTGCCAGTTCCGCGGGACAGCATCACATTTACTTGTGGTACGAGCAGTACTTC.

The chain couples TRBV7-9 to TRBJ1-2; 7 positions agree with TRBD1. CDR1 and CDR2 (germline): SEHNR, FQNEAQ (reference sequence). CDR3 length equals 17 residues. With 2 bases clipped from V and 8 bases from J, the junction kept 17 bases outside the gene matches. The CDR3 spells CASSLPNIGRGLEGYTF. CDR3 nucleotide sequence: TGTGCCAGCAGCTTACCTAATATCGGCAGGGGGTTGGAAGGCTACACCTTC.

DNA for the CDR3: TGTGCCAGCAGCTCCCGCCTTCAAGGACCCAACAATGAGCAGTTCTTC. It yields the protein CASSSRLQGPNNEQFF. This chain joins TRBV5-4 and TRBJ2-1; D gene uncertain. The germline V gene encodes CDR1 SGHNT and CDR2 YYREEE (reference sequence). CDR3 length equals 16 residues. The V end was cut by 3 bases, the J end by 5 bases, with 18 bases between.

This sequence joins TRBV11-3 and TRBJ2-1, with D perhaps matching TRBD1 or TRBD2 (5 bases each). V lost 1 base and J 6 bases, leaving 7 bases between the germline ends. Germline lookup yields CDR1 SGHNT and CDR2 YENEEA. The CDR3 totals 13 residues. CDR3 region: CASSLAGGNEQFF. The CDR3 DNA reads TGTGCCAGCAGCTTAGCTGGGGGCAATGAGCAGTTCTTC.

This chain links TRBV11-2 with TRBJ2-7, with D possibly being TRBD1 (5 bases). Germline V gene sequence: CDR1 SGHAT, CDR2 FQNNGV. The CDR3 is 14 residues long. V was trimmed by 5 bases and J by 0 bases, leaving 11 bases between them. The CDR3 loop is CASSPLTASYEQYF. The CDR3 DNA reads as TGTGCCAGCAGCCCCCTGACAGCCTCCTACGAGCAGTACTTC.

The chain carries TRBV4-3 and TRBJ1-4; D possibly corresponds to TRBD1 (6 bases). Germline V gene lookup returns CDR1 LGHNA and CDR2 YSLEER. Trimming cost V 0 bases and J 8 bases, with 22 bases left between them. This CDR3 is 18 amino acids long. The CDR3 bases are TGCGCCAGCAGCCAAGATGGGGTGGCGACAGGTCCTTTCGAAAAACTGTTTTTT. It specifies CASSQDGVATGPFEKLFF.

The V gene is TRBV27, the J gene TRBJ2-1, with D unclear. V was pared by 3 bases and J by 1 base, with 7 bases between. This CDR3 has 14 residues. CDR1 and CDR2 from the germline V gene are MNHEY and SMNVEV (reference sequence). CDR3 residues: CASSFYWSYNEQFF. CDR3 sequence (DNA): TGTGCCAGCAGTTTCTACTGGTCCTACAATGAGCAGTTCTTC.

V and J are TRBV4-3 and TRBJ1-2; D is ambiguous. Germline V CDR1 and CDR2: LGHNA, YSLEER. The CDR3 is 15 amino acids. V was pared by 4 bases and J by 4 bases, with 16 bases between. CDR3: CASSPSSSSSYGYTF. The CDR3 DNA sequence: TGCGCCAGCAGCCCGAGTTCGTCCAGCAGCTATGGCTACACCTTC.

The V gene is TRBV5-6, the J gene TRBJ2-7, with D unclear. V was clipped by 4 bases and J by 6 bases, with 11 bases between them. The V gene's germline CDR1 is SGHDT and CDR2 YYEEEE. The CDR3 runs 12 residues. The CDR3 loop is CASSRPLTEQYF. The CDR3 DNA is TGTGCCAGCAGCCGGCCTCTGACCGAGCAGTACTTC.

This chain uses TRBV30 with TRBJ1-1; perhaps TRBD1 as D (5 bases). CDR3 size: 12 residues. The germline V gene has CDR1 GTSNPN and CDR2 SVGIG (reference sequence). Trimming shortened V by 4 bases and J by 3 bases, and 9 bases separated the two germline ends. The CDR3 sequence: CAWTLGDTEAFF. The CDR3 nucleotides are TGTGCCTGGACCCTGGGGGACACTGAAGCTTTCTTT.

This clone was observed once. The V gene is TRBV7-9, the J gene TRBJ2-7; the match to TRBD2 covers 7 bases. After removal of 6 bases from V and 0 bases from J, the junction contained 8 bases not matched to a gene. The CDR3 is 15 residues long. The germline V gene encodes CDR1 SEHNR and CDR2 FQNEAQ (reference sequence). CDR3 region: CASSPWGGLSYEQYF. DNA of the CDR3: TGTGCCAGCAGTCCCTGGGGGGGACTCTCCTACGAGCAGTACTTC.

CDR3 loop: CASSLAGAGETQYF. CDR3 sequence (DNA): TGTGCCAGCAGCCTAGCGGGAGCTGGGGAGACCCAGTACTTC. V is TRBV25-1 and J is TRBJ2-5; 10 bases are shared with TRBD2. J gave up 5 bases and V 6 bases, and 6 bases lay outside the gene matches. This CDR3 has 14 amino acids. The germline V gene has CDR1 MGHDK and CDR2 SYGVNS.

CDR3 bases: TGTGCCAGCAGTAAATCCTTTAAGGATGAGCAGTTCTTC. Protein sequence: CASSKSFKDEQFF. The chain uses TRBV6-5 and TRBJ2-1, with D uncertain. V lost 5 bases and J lost 8, with 13 bases in between. The CDR3 consists of 13 residues. CDR1 and CDR2 from the germline V gene are MNHEY and SVGAGI.

The chain carries TRBV5-6 and TRBJ2-5, with TRBD1 matching over 9 bases. Germline V gene data show CDR1 as SGHDT and CDR2 as YYEEEE. CDR3 length: 15 amino acids. The J segment lost 6 bases and the V segment lost 0 bases, leaving 6 bases of the junction unmatched. CDR3 coding DNA: TGTGCCAGCAGCTTGGCCGGGGACAGGGATAAGACCCAGTACTTC. Protein sequence: CASSLAGDRDKTQYF.

The chain couples TRBV29-1 to TRBJ2-1; TRBD2 matches 9 bases. Germline lookup yields CDR1 SQVTM and CDR2 ANQGSEA. V gave up 0 bases and J gave up 1 base; unmatched junction bases: 7. The CDR3 runs to 17 residues. CDR3 nucleotide sequence: TGCAGCGTTGAAGATCGTAGCGGGGGAATATCCTACAATGAGCAGTTCTTC. Its translation: CSVEDRSGGISYNEQFF.

The V and J genes are TRBV7-6 and TRBJ2-7; D is undetermined. The CDR3 is made up of 14 amino acids. Germline CDR1 and CDR2: SGHVS and FNYEAQ. Deletions cut 1 base from V and 2 bases from J, with 9 bases between. The CDR3 is CASSLGGTTYEQYF. The CDR3 nucleotides read TGTGCCAGCAGCTTAGGAGGCACAACCTACGAGCAGTACTTC.

The chain employs TRBV10-2 and TRBJ2-7; no clear D gene. Trimming shortened V by 6 bases and J by 6 bases, and 9 bases separated the two germline ends. The CDR3 covers 11 residues. CDR1 is WSHSY, CDR2 SAAADI, per germline. The CDR3 here is CASSSVGEQYF. The CDR3 coding sequence is TGCGCCAGCAGCTCGGTTGGCGAGCAGTACTTC.

V gene TRBV9 combines with J gene TRBJ1-1; D unclear. The CDR3 is made up of 13 amino acids. Trimming removed 4 bases from V and 9 bases from J, with 16 bases in between. Germline assignment: CDR1 SGDLS and CDR2 YYNGEE. Here the CDR3 DNA reads TGTGCCAGCAGCATCGCTGAGGGCCGAAAAGCTTTCTTT. Protein product: CASSIAEGRKAFF. The variable domain in full, with the rest retrieved from reference TRBV9 and TRBJ1-1, is DSGVTQTPKHLITATGQRVTLRCSPRSGDLSVYWYQQSLDQGLQFLIQYYNGEERAKGNILERFSAQQFPDLHSELNLSSLELGDSALYFCASSIAEGRKAFFGQGTRLTVV.

J is TRBJ1-3 and V is TRBV28, with D hard to call. Trimming took off 6 bases at V and 0 bases at J, with 9 bases between the two ends. From germline, CDR1 is MDHEN and CDR2 SYDVKM. The CDR3 totals 14 residues. CDR3 protein: CASSLQLSGNTIYF. The DNA for the CDR3 is TGTGCCAGCAGCCTACAGCTCTCTGGAAACACCATATATTTT.

The J gene is TRBJ2-5, the V gene TRBV25-1; no definite D call. This CDR3 region has 16 residues. With 3 bases removed from V and 4 bases from J, the gap between germline ends came to 18 bases. Germline V lookup: CDR1 MGHDK, CDR2 SYGVNS. The CDR3: CASSDLVGPKGETQYF. The CDR3 DNA reads TGTGCCAGCAGTGACCTCGTCGGGCCCAAGGGAGAGACCCAGTACTTC.

V gene TRBV27 combines with J gene TRBJ1-2; the D gene is possibly TRBD1 (5 bases). CDR1 and CDR2 (germline): MNHEY, SMNVEV (reference sequence). Trimming removed 7 bases at V and 1 base at J, with 19 bases between. The CDR3 totals 16 residues. The CDR3 protein is CASKSLGHIRNYGYTF. CDR3 nucleotide sequence: TGTGCCAGCAAATCCCTAGGACACATTCGTAACTATGGCTACACCTTC.